The 9 T cell receptor beta chains given below trace back to one sample, sequenced in a study of blood T cell repertoires in COVID-19 (dated by TCRdb to the early 2020s). The library was produced with the immunoSEQ multiplex PCR assay. Sourced from immuneACCESS, this table was stored by TCRdb with only in-frame sequences that have V and J called. A share of the clones is absent; for the studies checked, an unresolved V gene accounts for under half, and the remainder has no known explanation. This sample is represented by about 120,000 clones; approximately 85% of them were singletons. The ten largest clonotypes hold roughly 27% of the sample. The sequenced sample consisted of peripheral blood. The receptors stem from a woman of 80 years or more with acute or convalescent COVID-19.

The rearrangement joins TRBV7-2 to TRBJ1-2, with D hard to call. The V end lost 7 bases, the J end lost 3 bases, and 9 bases lay between the germline ends. CDR1 is SGHTA and CDR2 is FQGNSA in the germline V gene. The CDR3 sequence is 12 residues long. The CDR3 loop reads CASTGGHYGYTF. Written as DNA, the CDR3 is TGTGCCAGCACTGGTGGCCACTATGGCTACACCTTC.

The chain joins TRBV7-2 to TRBJ2-1; TRBD1 matches at 8 bases. There are 17 residues in the CDR3. After removal of 1 base from V and 9 bases from J, the junction contained 14 bases not matched to a gene. Per the germline V gene, CDR1 is SGHTA and CDR2 is FQGNSA. The CDR3 DNA sequence: TGTGCCAGCAGCTTAGGGGGGACAGGACGATTTCTCGGTGAGCAGTTCTTC. Translation gives CASSLGGTGRFLGEQFF.

The gene calls are TRBV5-1 and TRBJ2-2, with D maybe TRBD2 (5 bases). From germline, CDR1 is SGHRS and CDR2 YFSETQ. This CDR3 is 16 amino acids long. Between the trimmed V and J ends, which lost 0 bases and 6 bases, there was a span of 15 bases. The CDR3 protein is CASSLAALSEAGELFF. In DNA, the CDR3 is TGCGCCAGCAGCTTGGCAGCGCTGTCGGAGGCCGGGGAGCTGTTTTTT.

This clone has only one observation. This rearrangement joins TRBV2 to TRBJ2-4, with a tentative D call TRBD2 (7 bases). With 6 bases removed from V and 6 bases from J, the gap between germline ends came to 18 bases. Looked up from germline, CDR1 is SNHLY and CDR2 is FYNNEI. This CDR3 is built from 15 residues. CDR3 loop: CASRDLGGAGNIQYF. Written as DNA, the CDR3 is TGTGCCAGCAGAGACCTGGGGGGGGCAGGAAACATTCAGTACTTC.

This chain connects TRBV9 to TRBJ1-4; weak D call: TRBD1 (6 bases). The germline V gene has CDR1 SGDLS and CDR2 YYNGEE. V lost 3 bases and J 5 bases, leaving 11 bases between the germline ends. This CDR3 region has 14 residues. As DNA, the CDR3 is TGTGCCAGCAGCGCTGGGGACACCAATGAAAAACTGTTTTTT. Translating gives CASSAGDTNEKLFF.

The rearrangement links TRBV19 to TRBJ1-3; TRBD1 is a possible D gene (5 bases). The CDR3 covers 14 residues. V lost 6 bases and J lost 3, with 12 bases in between. Germline CDR1 is LNHDA and CDR2 is SQIVND (reference sequence). The CDR3 nucleotides are TGTGCCAGTAGGCCCGGGGGTTTTGGAAACACCATATATTTT. Amino acid sequence: CASRPGGFGNTIYF.

Points on this clone: At one end the junction does not follow the germline gene, possibly because of a read error. J is TRBJ2-2 and V is TRBV4-2; D unclear. This CDR3 has 12 amino acids. Germline V gene data show CDR1 as LGHNA and CDR2 as YNFKEQ. In DNA form, the CDR3 reads TGTGCCAGCAGCCAGCACACGGGGGAGCTGTTTTTT. This encodes CASSQHTGELFF.

The rearrangement uses TRBV18 and TRBJ1-4; TRBD1 aligns across 7 bases. V dropped 1 base and J dropped 6; count of bases not matched to a gene: 2. The CDR3 contains 14 residues. Germline CDR1 is KGHSH and CDR2 is LQKENI. As DNA, the CDR3 is TGTGCCAGCTCACCACAGGGGGCGGATGAAAAACTGTTTTTT. Residues: CASSPQGADEKLFF.

This rearrangement joins TRBV5-8 to TRBJ1-4, with 8 bases matching TRBD1. The CDR3 spans 14 residues. Germline CDR1 reads SGHTS; CDR2 reads YDEGEE. The trim removed 2 bases at V and 7 bases at J, leaving 4 bases unmatched. The CDR3 reads CASSLPTGAEKLFF. CDR3 nucleotide sequence: TGTGCCAGCAGCTTACCGACAGGGGCTGAAAAACTGTTTTTT.